These 9 T cell receptor beta chains were sequenced from one sample in a study of human T cells and chemical hapten exposure. Sample time point: patch test 1, 2 weeks after DPC sensitization. Indicated treatment: therapeutic diphenylcyclopropenone sensitization with weekly scalp DPC. TCRdb re-derived calls from the RACE reads in MiXCR, one entry per CDR3 protein. Among about 120,000 distinct CDR3 sequences, roughly 13% were seen once, and the ten largest hold 0.92%. Sequenced here: whole blood, sampled in connection with sensitization to the hapten diphenylcyclopropenone (DPC). Source of these receptors: a man between 18 and 35 years old with alopecia areata. Some clones in this sample may be carry-over from other donors' samples.

At least ten counts were recorded for this clonotype. The genes are TRBV20-1 and TRBJ2-1; D is undetermined. V was shortened by 2 bases and J by 4 bases, with 12 bases between the two germline ends. The CDR3 extends over 14 amino acids. CDR1 DFQATT and CDR2 SNEGSKA come from the germline V gene (reference sequence). Written as DNA, the CDR3 is TGCAGTGCTAGAAATGGTCTCAAATACAATGAGCAGTTCTTC. Translating it yields CSARNGLKYNEQFF.

The chain combines TRBV29-1 with TRBJ2-5; possibly TRBD1 for D (5 bases). Germline assignment: CDR1 SQVTM and CDR2 ANQGSEA. V lost 4 bases and J 0 bases, leaving 9 bases between the germline ends. This CDR3 contains 13 residues. The DNA of the CDR3 is TGCAGCGTTGGTACAGGAGACCAAGAGACCCAGTACTTC. Its translation: CSVGTGDQETQYF.

The J gene is TRBJ2-5, the V gene TRBV20-1; D is perhaps TRBD2 (5 bases). With 3 bases removed from V and 6 bases from J, the gap between germline ends came to 14 bases. Germline CDR1 is DFQATT and CDR2 is SNEGSKA (reference sequence). This CDR3 contains 13 residues. For the CDR3, the DNA is TGCAGTGCTAGCGTCCCGGGAACGCAGACCCAGTACTTC. It codes for CSASVPGTQTQYF.

The genes are TRBV7-8 and TRBJ2-7, with no clear D. This CDR3 is 14 amino acids long. CDR1 is SGHVS, CDR2 FQNEAQ, per germline. V shed 1 base and J shed 4 bases, with 11 bases lying between them. CDR3 coding DNA: TGTGCCAGCAGCTTAGAGACTGTAGATTACGAGCAGTACTTC. Protein: CASSLETVDYEQYF.

The rearrangement links TRBV20-1 to TRBJ1-6; no definite D call. CDR1 DFQATT and CDR2 SNEGSKA come from the germline V gene (reference sequence). The V and J ends lost 5 bases and 0 bases respectively, with 8 bases between them. CDR3 size: 14 residues. CDR3 loop: CSAQESSYNSPLHF. Here the CDR3 DNA reads TGCAGTGCTCAGGAGAGCTCCTATAATTCACCCCTCCACTTT.

This chain joins TRBV12-3 or TRBV12-4 and TRBJ2-7; D possibly uses TRBD1 or TRBD2 (5 bases each). Between the trimmed V and J ends, which lost 5 bases and 0 bases, there was a span of 17 bases. The CDR3 is 16 amino acids. As DNA, the CDR3 is TGTGCCAGCAGTGGCAGCAACCGGGGCAGCTCCTACGAGCAGTACTTC. It encodes CASSGSNRGSSYEQYF.

This clonotype was counted between two and nine times. This chain connects TRBV7-3 to TRBJ2-7, with D perhaps matching TRBD2 (6 bases). The ends were cut back, 7 bases at V and 2 bases at J, with 30 bases in the middle. Germline lookup yields CDR1 SGHTA and CDR2 FQGTGA. This CDR3 region has 19 residues. The chain's CDR3 is CASTLPGGATRRAAYEQYF. The CDR3, as DNA: TGTGCCAGCACTCTTCCCGGGGGAGCAACGCGCAGGGCCGCCTACGAGCAGTACTTC.

This clonotype was recorded at least ten times. The chain uses TRBV4-3 and TRBJ1-4, with 7 bases matching TRBD1. The CDR3 has 14 amino acids. Trimming cost V 0 bases and J 5 bases; bases outside gene matches: 0. CDR1 and CDR2 (germline): LGHNA, YSLEER. The CDR3 spells CASSQEGGNEKLFF. The CDR3 bases are TGCGCCAGCAGCCAAGAAGGGGGCAATGAAAAACTGTTTTTT.

The rearrangement joins TRBV24-1 to TRBJ2-7; 10 nucleotides align to TRBD1. The CDR3 has 15 amino acids. The germline V gene has CDR1 KGHDR and CDR2 SFDVKD. V was pared by 8 bases and J by 3 bases, with 9 bases of the junction left unmatched. The CDR3 loop is CATIVRTGGLYEQYV. In nucleotides, the CDR3 is TGTGCCACCATAGTAAGGACAGGGGGTCTCTACGAGCAGTACGTC.